Listed here are 30 T cell receptor beta chains from one sample, sequenced in a study of early T cells in non-severe SARS-CoV-2 infection. One entry per CDR3 protein, called by TCRdb with MiXCR from the 5' RACE reads. The table has tens of thousands of distinct CDR3 sequences, 23% seen once. The source material was whole blood, sampled at baseline. These receptors were obtained from an adult who was a healthcare worker with PCR-confirmed SARS-CoV-2 infection or an uninfected control (not recorded which).

This clonotype was counted between two and nine times. The gene calls are TRBV2 and TRBJ2-5, with TRBD2 identical over 13 bases. Unmatched junction bases numbered 3, after V lost 4 bases and J lost 4 bases. This CDR3 contains 15 residues. Looked up from germline, CDR1 is SNHLY and CDR2 is FYNNEI. The CDR3, as DNA: TGTGCCAGCAGTGGGGGGACTAGCGGGGTAGAGACCCAGTACTTC. Translation: CASSGGTSGVETQYF. Full variable domain (remainder filled in from reference TRBV2 and TRBJ2-5): EPEVTQTPSHQVTQMGQEVILRCVPISNHLYFYWYRQILGQKVEFLVSFYNNEISEKSEIFDDQFSVERPDGSNFTLKIRSTKLEDSAMYFCASSGGTSGVETQYFGPGTRLLVL.

This clonotype was observed a handful of times. The V call is TRBV29-1, the J call TRBJ2-1, with a tentative D call TRBD1 (6 bases). Looked up from germline, CDR1 is SQVTM and CDR2 is ANQGSEA. Trimming stripped 4 bases from V and 3 bases from J, with 19 bases between. The CDR3 runs to 16 residues. In DNA, the CDR3 is TGCAGCGTTGTTTTTATGGAGAGGGGACACTACAATGAGCAGTTCTTC. It is translated as CSVVFMERGHYNEQFF.

The rearrangement joins TRBV25-1 to TRBJ2-3; maybe TRBD2 (5 bases). The V end lost 5 bases, the J end lost 3 bases, and 15 bases lay between the germline ends. CDR1 is MGHDK, CDR2 SYGVNS, per germline. This CDR3 comprises 15 residues. CDR3 DNA: TGTGCCAGCAGTTTAACCGGGGAGTGGACAGATACGCAGTATTTT. Its protein is CASSLTGEWTDTQYF.

The V and J genes are TRBV4-2 and TRBJ2-7; a weak D match, TRBD1 (5 bases). The CDR3 consists of 14 residues. Trimming left V 4 bases short and J 2 bases short, with 12 bases between. Germline V gene sequence: CDR1 LGHNA, CDR2 YNFKEQ. The CDR3 nucleotides read TGTGCCAGCAGCCCCCTGACAGCCGCCTACGAGCAGTACTTC. Translated, it gives CASSPLTAAYEQYF.

This clonotype showed up just a few times. V gene TRBV20-1 combines with J gene TRBJ1-6; possible D gene TRBD1, 6 bases. Germline V gene lookup returns CDR1 DFQATT and CDR2 SNEGSKA (reference sequence). Between the trimmed V and J ends, which lost 0 bases and 7 bases, there was a span of 19 bases. The CDR3 is 17 amino acids. The CDR3 coding sequence is TGCAGTGCTAGAGATCCCAACCGGGACACCACAAATTCACCCCTCCACTTT. It specifies CSARDPNRDTTNSPLHF.

This clonotype was seen at least ten times. Relative to the germline gene, one junction end is altered; a read error may explain this. The chain recombines TRBV4-3 with TRBJ1-3; 8 nucleotides agree with TRBD1. This CDR3 is 18 amino acids long. Germline lookup yields CDR1 LGHNA and CDR2 YSLEER. This CDR3 is CASSPSRDRTLSENTIYF. The CDR3 DNA sequence: TGCGCCAGCAGCCCGTCCCGGGACAGGACACTCTCTGAAAACACCATATATTTT.

This clonotype occurred many times. V gene TRBV14 combines with J gene TRBJ1-3, with D possibly TRBD1 on 5 matching bases. V gave up 9 bases and J gave up 8 bases, with 23 bases separating them. This CDR3 spans 15 amino acids. Germline V gene sequence: CDR1 SGHDN, CDR2 FVKESK. This CDR3 is CASAQSPTVMHTIYF. The DNA of the CDR3 is TGTGCCAGTGCGCAAAGCCCGACAGTGATGCACACCATATATTTT.

V and J are TRBV12-3 or TRBV12-4 and TRBJ2-7, with D possibly matching TRBD1 (6 bases). This CDR3 region has 14 residues. V lost 6 bases, J lost 1 base, and 13 bases lay in between. The DNA for the CDR3 is TGTGCCAGCAGCTGGACAGCTAGGTCCTACGAGCAGTACTTC. It translates to CASSWTARSYEQYF.

This chain uses TRBV27 with TRBJ2-1, with TRBD1 identical over 9 bases. The germline CDR1 and CDR2 sequences are MNHEY and SMNVEV (reference sequence). V shed 5 bases and J 10 bases; nucleotides not matched to a gene: 9. There are 14 residues in the CDR3. The CDR3 coding sequence is TGTGCCAGCAGTCGGACAGGGGCGCTATTGGAGCAGTTCTTC. It codes for CASSRTGALLEQFF.

In its sample, this clonotype was seen a few times. The chain uses TRBV20-1 and TRBJ1-4, with D possibly being TRBD1 (6 bases). This CDR3 region has 13 residues. CDR1 and CDR2 from the germline V gene are DFQATT and SNEGSKA (reference sequence). Trimming took 5 bases from V and 4 from J, leaving 11 bases between them. DNA for the CDR3: TGCAGTGCTGAGGGAGGGGGTAATGAAAAACTGTTTTTT. Its translation is CSAEGGGNEKLFF.

This clonotype was recorded a few times. The V call is TRBV20-1, the J call TRBJ2-7; D unresolved. Germline CDR1 DFQATT, CDR2 SNEGSKA (reference sequence). The CDR3 spans 12 residues. V shed 1 base and J shed 2 bases, with 6 bases lying between them. The CDR3 DNA follows: TGCAGTGCTAGAGTCCCGACCTACGAGCAGTACTTC. This gives the protein CSARVPTYEQYF.

There are a few counts of this clonotype. V and J are TRBV6-6 and TRBJ1-6, with TRBD1 as a possible D gene (5 bases). This CDR3 comprises 14 residues. V lost 2 bases and J 3 bases, leaving 5 bases between the germline ends. Germline V gene data show CDR1 as MNHNY and CDR2 as SVGAGI (reference sequence). This CDR3 reads CASSYGGYNSPLHF. The DNA of the CDR3 is TGTGCCAGCAGTTACGGGGGCTATAATTCACCCCTCCACTTT.

As DNA, the CDR3 is TGCAGTGCTAGAACGACAGGGAGCAATCAGCCCCAGCATTTT. It translates to CSARTTGSNQPQHF. The chain couples TRBV20-1 to TRBJ1-5; 7 nucleotides align to TRBD1. Per the germline V gene, CDR1 is DFQATT and CDR2 is SNEGSKA (reference sequence). CDR3 length: 14 amino acids. After removal of 2 bases from V and 1 base from J, the junction contained 2 bases not matched to a gene.

The J gene is TRBJ2-4, the V gene TRBV5-4, with 7 bases aligning to TRBD1. Germline CDR1 SGHNT, CDR2 YYREEE (reference sequence). V lost 4 bases to trimming and J lost 8 bases; unmatched junction nucleotides: 12. CDR3 length: 15 amino acids. Written as DNA, the CDR3 is TGTGCCAGCAGCCTCGGACAGGTCCCCCTGGACATTCAGTACTTC. It specifies CASSLGQVPLDIQYF.

The V and J genes are TRBV7-9 and TRBJ2-7, with D perhaps TRBD1 or TRBD2 (5 bases each). V shed 0 bases and J shed 5 bases, with 14 bases lying between them. Germline loops: CDR1 SEHNR, CDR2 FQNEAQ (reference sequence). The CDR3 sequence is 15 residues long. The CDR3 nucleotides read TGTGCCAGCAGCTTAGCAGGGGAGTACCCCCACGAGCAGTACTTC. This translates into CASSLAGEYPHEQYF.

The chain carries TRBV10-3 and TRBJ2-7; D is perhaps TRBD2 (5 bases). CDR1 ENHRY and CDR2 SYGVKD come from the germline V gene. V lost 6 bases to trimming and J lost 2 bases, with 11 bases between them. The CDR3 runs to 13 residues. This CDR3 is CAISPREPYEQYF. CDR3 in DNA: TGTGCCATCAGCCCCCGGGAACCCTACGAGCAGTACTTC.

The chain employs TRBV7-9 and TRBJ1-6; D is perhaps TRBD1 (6 bases). This CDR3 spans 17 amino acids. Trimming shortened V by 4 bases and J by 0 bases, and 13 bases separated the two germline ends. Germline V gene sequence: CDR1 SEHNR, CDR2 FQNEAQ (reference sequence). DNA for the CDR3: TGTGCCAGCAGCTCGGGACACCCAAGCTCCTATAATTCACCCCTCCACTTT. As protein: CASSSGHPSSYNSPLHF. The whole variable domain, filled in from reference TRBV7-9 and TRBJ1-6, reads DTGVSQNPRHKITKRGQNVTFRCDPISEHNRLYWYRQTLGQGPEFLTYFQNEAQLEKSRLLSDRFSAERPKGSFSTLEIQRTEQGDSAMYLCASSSGHPSSYNSPLHFGNGTRLTVT.

This clonotype was detected a few times. The rearrangement uses TRBV12-2 and TRBJ2-1; the table's D gene call, TRBD1, was not cross checked with the DNA. TRBV12-2 is a documented pseudogene. This CDR3 region has 13 residues. CDR3 sequence (DNA): TGTGCAAGTCGCCAACAGGGGAGCGATGAGCAGTTCTTC. Its translation is CASRQQGSDEQFF.

The chain is built from TRBV10-3 and TRBJ2-7; D remains unclear. V lost 3 bases, J lost 3 bases, and 12 bases lay in between. The CDR3 is made up of 14 amino acids. The V gene's germline CDR1 is ENHRY and CDR2 SYGVKD. The CDR3 region is CAISDPDKNYEQYF. CDR3 bases: TGTGCCATCAGTGACCCTGACAAGAACTACGAGCAGTACTTC.

CDR3 coding DNA: TGTGCCAGCAGCCGTGCTGGGGCCAACGTCCTGACTTTC. Translating gives CASSRAGANVLTF. The rearrangement uses TRBV12-3 or TRBV12-4 and TRBJ2-6; D call uncertain. The V gene lost 6 bases and the J gene lost 2 bases, with 5 bases spanning the gap. The CDR3 runs to 13 residues.

This clonotype came up a few times. The V call is TRBV20-1, the J call TRBJ2-7; 13 nucleotides match TRBD2. The CDR3 runs to 18 residues. J lost 3 bases, V lost 3 bases, and 14 bases had no gene match. The V gene's germline CDR1 is DFQATT and CDR2 SNEGSKA (reference sequence). The CDR3 protein is CSASRLAGGYENGYEQYF. DNA for the CDR3: TGCAGTGCTAGTAGACTAGCGGGGGGTTACGAGAACGGCTACGAGCAGTACTTC.

The rearrangement joins TRBV5-1 to TRBJ2-5; D uncertain. V gave up 4 bases and J gave up 2 bases, with 9 bases separating them. The CDR3 is made up of 13 amino acids. The germline V gene has CDR1 SGHRS and CDR2 YFSETQ. CDR3 DNA sequence: TGCGCCAGCAGCCCCACTGGGCAAGAGACCCAGTACTTC. It encodes CASSPTGQETQYF. Full variable domain (outside the CDR3, taken from reference TRBV5-1 and TRBJ2-5): KAGVTQTPRYLIKTRGQQVTLSCSPISGHRSVSWYQQTPGQGLQFLFEYFSETQRNKGNFPGRFSGRQFSNSRSEMNVSTLELGDSALYLCASSPTGQETQYFGPGTRLLVL.

This clonotype was observed at least ten times. The rearrangement joins TRBV20-1 to TRBJ2-2; D is ambiguous. CDR1 and CDR2 from the germline V gene are DFQATT and SNEGSKA (reference sequence). The CDR3 spans 13 residues. V gave up 3 bases and J gave up 2 bases, with 7 bases separating them. The CDR3 reads CSARTLNTGELFF. The CDR3 coding sequence is TGCAGTGCTAGGACCCTTAACACCGGGGAGCTGTTTTTT.

J is TRBJ2-7 and V is TRBV7-2; D might be TRBD1 (6 bases). The CDR3 spans 14 residues. Trimming pared 0 bases from V and 4 bases from J, leaving 10 bases between. The germline CDR1 and CDR2 sequences are SGHTA and FQGNSA. Written as DNA, the CDR3 is TGTGCCAGCAGCTTAGCGGGGACATCTTACGAGCAGTACTTC. This sequence encodes CASSLAGTSYEQYF.

This clonotype occurred a few times. The chain employs TRBV2 and TRBJ2-3; 7 nucleotides align to TRBD2. Germline CDR1 is SNHLY and CDR2 is FYNNEI. The CDR3 has 16 amino acids. Trimming at V came to 1 base and at J to 0 bases, leaving 4 bases not matched to a gene. The CDR3 loop is CASSEGLAVSTDTQYF. The CDR3 DNA sequence: TGTGCCAGCAGTGAAGGACTAGCCGTCAGCACAGATACGCAGTATTTT.

This clonotype was found a few times. The rearrangement links TRBV12-3 or TRBV12-4 to TRBJ2-3; D is perhaps TRBD2 (5 bases). The V end lost 3 bases, the J end lost 0 bases, and 10 bases lay between the germline ends. The CDR3 runs to 15 residues. The CDR3 protein is CASSFGGLSTDTQYF. In nucleotides, the CDR3 is TGTGCCAGCAGTTTTGGAGGCCTTAGCACAGATACGCAGTATTTT.

This clonotype has just a few counts. This rearrangement joins TRBV13 to TRBJ2-5, with TRBD2 identical over 7 bases. Germline-derived CDR1 and CDR2 are PRHDT and FYEKMQ (reference sequence). CDR3 length: 14 amino acids. V was clipped by 2 bases and J by 3 bases; unmatched bases: 3. Here the CDR3 DNA reads TGTGCCAGCAGCTTAACGACTAGCAAAGAGACCCAGTACTTC. Translated: CASSLTTSKETQYF.

In its sample, this clonotype was seen a few times. The rearrangement links TRBV4-3 to TRBJ1-2; D is unresolved. Germline V gene data show CDR1 as LGHNA and CDR2 as YSLEER. The CDR3 loop spans 15 amino acids. The V and J ends lost 0 bases and 1 base respectively, with 9 bases between them. The CDR3 sequence: CASSQDRQSNYGYTF. In DNA, the CDR3 is TGCGCCAGCAGCCAAGACCGGCAGAGTAACTATGGCTACACCTTC.

This clonotype has a handful of counts. The rearrangement uses TRBV20-1 and TRBJ1-3; 7 nucleotides agree with TRBD1. Germline V gives CDR1 DFQATT, CDR2 SNEGSKA (reference sequence). This CDR3 is 13 amino acids long. The junction had 2 bases not matched to a gene; V was cut back by 0 bases and J by 6 bases. In nucleotides, the CDR3 is TGCAGTGCTAGAGATGGGACAGCAAACACCATATATTTT. Encoded protein: CSARDGTANTIYF.

The chain combines TRBV6-6 with TRBJ1-5; D gene ambiguous. CDR3 length: 13 amino acids. CDR1 and CDR2 from the germline V gene are MNHNY and SVGAGI (reference sequence). Trimming removed 2 bases at V and 4 bases at J, with 6 bases between. CDR3: CASSYEGNQPQHF. The CDR3 bases are TGTGCCAGCAGTTACGAAGGGAATCAGCCCCAGCATTTT.